This T cell receptor beta chain is from a study of cytomegalovirus exposure and HLA in healthy donors. This CDR3 has 14 amino acids. Germline-derived CDR1 and CDR2 are GTSNPN and SVGIG (reference sequence). V shed 3 bases and J shed 6 bases, with 18 bases lying between them. Notes on the study in general: Many donors carried some public TCRs, although rarity characterized most TCR sequences. As confirmed in vitro, a few CMV-associated chains were specific for CMV antigens. Cytomegalovirus association was assigned to more than 150 TCR beta chains.

Profiling relied on immunoSEQ multiplex PCR, and the TCRdb table lists in-frame clones only, not all of them. The table records fewer than 200,000 clones, 86% of them present only once. The validation cohort, a group of over a hundred subjects, included the donors and was separate from the approximately 680-subject first cohort. To note about this clone: Its antigen is unidentified.

The clonotype comes from a man aged 30 to 45 in good health and CMV-seropositive. V usage is TRBV30 and J usage is TRBJ2-7; D may be TRBD1 (5 bases). The material sequenced was PBMCs. The CDR3 loop reads CAWRGVGERGEQYF. The CDR3 nucleotides read TGTGCCTGGAGAGGTGTAGGTGAAAGGGGCGAGCAGTACTTC.